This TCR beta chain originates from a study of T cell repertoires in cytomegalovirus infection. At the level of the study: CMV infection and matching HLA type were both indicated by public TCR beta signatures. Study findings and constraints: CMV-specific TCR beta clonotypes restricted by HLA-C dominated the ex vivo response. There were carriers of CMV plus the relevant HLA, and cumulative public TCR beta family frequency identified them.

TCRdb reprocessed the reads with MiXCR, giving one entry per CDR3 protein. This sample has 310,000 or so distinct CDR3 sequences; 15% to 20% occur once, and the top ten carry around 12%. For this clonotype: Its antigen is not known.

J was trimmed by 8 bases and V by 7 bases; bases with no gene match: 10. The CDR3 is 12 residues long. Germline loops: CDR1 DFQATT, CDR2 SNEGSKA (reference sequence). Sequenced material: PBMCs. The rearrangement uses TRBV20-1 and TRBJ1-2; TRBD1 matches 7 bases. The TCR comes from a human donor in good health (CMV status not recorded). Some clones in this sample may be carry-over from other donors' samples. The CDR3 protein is CSVGARGRGYTF. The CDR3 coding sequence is TGCAGTGTCGGTGCCAGGGGGAGGGGCTACACCTTC.